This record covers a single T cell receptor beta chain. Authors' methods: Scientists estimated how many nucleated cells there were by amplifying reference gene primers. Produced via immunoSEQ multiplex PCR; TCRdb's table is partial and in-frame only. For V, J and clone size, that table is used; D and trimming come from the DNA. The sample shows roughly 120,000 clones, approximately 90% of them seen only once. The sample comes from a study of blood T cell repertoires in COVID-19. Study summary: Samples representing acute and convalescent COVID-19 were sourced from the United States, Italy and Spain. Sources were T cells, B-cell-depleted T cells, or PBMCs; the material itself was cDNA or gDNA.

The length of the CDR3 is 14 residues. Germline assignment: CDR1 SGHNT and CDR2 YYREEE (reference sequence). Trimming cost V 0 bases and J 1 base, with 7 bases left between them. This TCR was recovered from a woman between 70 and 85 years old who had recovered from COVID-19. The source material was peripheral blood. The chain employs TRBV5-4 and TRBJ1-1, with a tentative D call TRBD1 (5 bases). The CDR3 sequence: CASSLAGGNTEAFF. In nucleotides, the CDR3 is TGTGCCAGCAGCTTGGCCGGGGGGAACACTGAAGCTTTCTTT.